This T cell receptor (beta chain) was sequenced during a study of shared T cell receptors in the human thymus. Clones were sequenced by immunoSEQ multiplex PCR, and TCRdb holds only the in-frame ones, with some missing. The sample has hundreds of thousands of clones; approximately 90% are singletons. Trimming at V came to 3 bases and at J to 4 bases, leaving 4 bases not matched to a gene. Per germline, CDR1 MGHDK and CDR2 SYGVNS. CDR3 length: 14 amino acids. These records were also assigned to another study, of human thymus T cells. That work contributes: Healthy Finnish infants undergoing corrective surgery for congenital heart defects were used as donors. Related research has reported that thymic repertoires overlap highly among unrelated individuals.

This sequence originates from a boy under two years old with a congenital heart defect. Sequenced material: thymocytes. J is TRBJ2-7 and V is TRBV25-1; 9 bases match TRBD1. DNA for the CDR3: TGTGCCAGCAGTGAGCGAGACAGGGGGTACGAGCAGTACTTC. Amino acids: CASSERDRGYEQYF.